What follows are 26 T cell receptor beta chains derived from one specimen sequenced in a study of blood T cell repertoires in COVID-19. Generated by immunoSEQ multiplex PCR, the TCRdb table keeps only in-frame clones and is missing some. The table lists approximately 81,000 clones, around 80% of them singletons. Specimen: peripheral blood. The receptors originated from a human donor in a cohort sampled during active COVID-19.

The chain is built from TRBV21-1 and TRBJ1-1. TRBV21-1 is labeled a pseudogene. The CDR3 extends over 14 amino acids. As DNA, the CDR3 is TGTGCCAGCAGCAAAGAGCGGGGGTGGGCTGAAGCTTTCTTT. This encodes CASSKERGWAEAFF.

The V gene is TRBV7-9, the J gene TRBJ1-1; 8 bases are a match to TRBD1. This CDR3 is built from 15 residues. From germline, CDR1 is SEHNR and CDR2 FQNEAQ (reference sequence). Losses at the gene ends were 4 bases for V and 4 bases for J; bases not matched to a gene: 8. For the CDR3, the DNA is TGTGCCAGCAGCTCGGACAGGGATCTTTCCACTGAAGCTTTCTTT. Translating it yields CASSSDRDLSTEAFF.

The chain employs TRBV5-4 and TRBJ2-5; TRBD2 matches 8 bases. CDR1 and CDR2 (germline): SGHNT, YYREEE (reference sequence). The CDR3 is 16 amino acids. J lost 4 bases, V lost 4 bases, and 12 bases had no gene match. The CDR3 spells CASSRDNRGGRETQYF. Here the CDR3 DNA reads TGTGCCAGCAGCCGGGACAACCGGGGGGGCCGAGAGACCCAGTACTTC.

In its sample, this clone was seen once. The rearrangement links TRBV9 to TRBJ2-5; 7 bases are shared with TRBD1. The V gene end was trimmed by 4 bases and the J gene end by 3 bases; junction bases not matched to a gene: 6. There are 14 residues in the CDR3. CDR1 is SGDLS and CDR2 is YYNGEE in the germline V gene. The CDR3 sequence: CASSTATGKETQYF. CDR3 DNA sequence: TGTGCCAGCAGCACCGCGACAGGGAAAGAGACCCAGTACTTC.

The V and J genes are TRBV5-1 and TRBJ1-2; 7 nucleotides line up with TRBD1. The CDR3 loop spans 14 amino acids. Germline assignment: CDR1 SGHRS and CDR2 YFSETQ. V gave up 0 bases and J gave up 7 bases; unmatched junction bases: 6. CDR3 region: CASSLEEGAIGYTF. The CDR3 nucleotides are TGCGCCAGCAGCTTGGAGGAGGGGGCGATTGGCTACACCTTC.

The chain employs TRBV6-5 and TRBJ1-2; 8 bases align to TRBD1. V lost 6 bases and J lost 5; bases outside the gene matches: 8. This CDR3 contains 14 residues. CDR1 and CDR2 from the germline V gene are MNHEY and SVGAGI. Here the CDR3 DNA reads TGTGCCAGCAGGGCGACAGGGGTTGGGTATGGCTACACCTTC. Translating it yields CASRATGVGYGYTF.

The chain uses TRBV18 and TRBJ1-2; weak D call: TRBD1 (5 bases). Germline CDR1 reads KGHSH; CDR2 reads LQKENI. Trimming left V 3 bases short and J 8 bases short, with 7 bases between. The CDR3 sequence is 11 residues long. This chain's CDR3 is CASSPDTGYTF. For the CDR3, the DNA is TGTGCCAGCTCACCGGACACCGGCTACACCTTC. Full variable domain (outside the CDR3, taken from reference TRBV18 and TRBJ1-2): NAGVMQNPRHLVRRRGQEARLRCSPMKGHSHVYWYRQLPEEGLKFMVYLQKENIIDESGMPKERFSAEFPKEGPSILRIQQVVRGDSAAYFCASSPDTGYTFGSGTRLTVV.

The J gene is TRBJ2-3, the V gene TRBV5-4, with 9 bases matching TRBD1. Germline V gives CDR1 SGHNT, CDR2 YYREEE (reference sequence). The CDR3 has 15 residues. Unmatched junction bases numbered 9, after V lost 5 bases and J lost 5 bases. This chain's CDR3 is CASSPRTGVGDTQYF. The DNA for the CDR3 is TGTGCCAGCAGTCCTCGGACAGGGGTTGGAGATACGCAGTATTTT.

The chain joins TRBV29-1 to TRBJ2-2; D gene ambiguous. Germline CDR1 and CDR2: SQVTM and ANQGSEA. Trimming removed 1 base from V and 7 bases from J, with 10 bases in between. The CDR3 has 13 amino acids. CDR3 loop: CSVEGAKIGELFF. The CDR3, as DNA: TGCAGCGTTGAAGGGGCTAAGATCGGGGAGCTGTTTTTT.

The rearrangement uses TRBV27 and TRBJ1-5; tentatively, D is TRBD1 (6 bases). The length of the CDR3 is 17 residues. Looked up from germline, CDR1 is MNHEY and CDR2 is SMNVEV (reference sequence). V lost 2 bases and J lost 1, with 15 bases in between. The CDR3 loop is CASSLGGGGGSNQPQHF. The CDR3 nucleotides read TGTGCCAGCAGTTTAGGAGGAGGGGGGGGGAGCAATCAGCCCCAGCATTTT.

The table lists this clone with a few counts. The gene calls are TRBV11-2 and TRBJ1-1, with TRBD1 as a possible D gene (6 bases). CDR1 is SGHAT, CDR2 FQNNGV, per germline. The V gene lost 1 base and the J gene lost 5 bases, with 14 bases spanning the gap. The CDR3 runs 15 residues. The CDR3 loop reads CASSLVAGVGTEAFF. The CDR3 DNA reads TGTGCCAGCAGCTTAGTCGCAGGGGTAGGGACTGAAGCTTTCTTT.

V is TRBV3-1 (or the pseudogene TRBV3-2) and J is TRBJ1-1; 7 bases are a match to TRBD1. The CDR3 extends over 13 amino acids. CDR1 is LGHDT, CDR2 YNNKEL, per germline (reference sequence). J was trimmed by 1 base and V by 7 bases; bases with no gene match: 3. CDR3 nucleotides: TGTGCCAGCACGACAGGGACGAACACTGAAGCTTTCTTT. Amino acids: CASTTGTNTEAFF.

V gene TRBV11-2 combines with J gene TRBJ2-1; 12 positions match TRBD1. The germline CDR1 and CDR2 sequences are SGHAT and FQNNGV. This CDR3 is built from 15 residues. V trimming: 5 bases; J trimming: 10 bases; junction bases outside the gene matches: 9. The CDR3 DNA follows: TGTGCCAGCAGCATAACCGGGACAGGGGGCTCAGAGCAGTTCTTC. Protein product: CASSITGTGGSEQFF.

The chain employs TRBV29-1 and TRBJ1-1, with 7 bases identical to TRBD1. The V segment lost 5 bases and the J segment 4 bases; nucleotides outside the gene matches: 7. The CDR3 consists of 13 residues. Germline values: CDR1 SQVTM, CDR2 ANQGSEA. CDR3 amino acids: CSVKQGRGTEAFF. CDR3 coding DNA: TGCAGCGTTAAACAGGGGAGAGGCACTGAAGCTTTCTTT.

The rearrangement joins TRBV9 to TRBJ2-3; tentatively, D is TRBD1 (6 bases). The V and J ends lost 3 bases and 2 bases respectively, with 10 bases between them. The V gene's germline CDR1 is SGDLS and CDR2 YYNGEE. This CDR3 has 14 residues. The CDR3 region is CASSADSYTDTQYF. DNA for the CDR3: TGTGCCAGCAGCGCGGACAGCTACACAGATACGCAGTATTTT.

V gene TRBV6-6 combines with J gene TRBJ1-5; 7 bases line up with TRBD1. Germline assignment: CDR1 MNHNY and CDR2 SVGAGI (reference sequence). The length of the CDR3 is 13 residues. V was pared by 5 bases and J by 7 bases, with 5 bases of the junction left unmatched. CDR3 residues: CASSTGVVQPQHF. CDR3 coding DNA: TGTGCCAGCAGTACAGGGGTGGTGCAGCCCCAGCATTTT.

This clone appeared a few times. The rearrangement joins TRBV30 to TRBJ1-5, with D perhaps TRBD1 (6 bases). The germline gives CDR1 GTSNPN, CDR2 SVGIG (reference sequence). Deletions cut 5 bases from V and 3 bases from J, with 11 bases between. The CDR3 extends over 13 amino acids. The CDR3 DNA sequence: TGTGCCTGGGCGACAGGTCACAATCAGCCCCAGCATTTT. It translates to CAWATGHNQPQHF.

In DNA form, the CDR3 reads TGTGCCAGCAGCGTAGCCAGCGGGGGTGCAGATACGCAGTATTTT. Its protein product is CASSVASGGADTQYF. V and J are TRBV9 and TRBJ2-3, with 8 bases lining up with TRBD2. J lost 4 bases, V lost 0 bases, and 4 bases had no gene match. CDR1 and CDR2 (germline): SGDLS, YYNGEE. This CDR3 has 15 amino acids.

This clone has just a few counts. The V and J genes are TRBV6-5 and TRBJ2-7; weak D call: TRBD1 (7 bases). Germline lookup yields CDR1 MNHEY and CDR2 SVGAGI. Between the trimmed V and J ends, which lost 6 bases and 2 bases, there was a span of 14 bases. This CDR3 contains 14 residues. CDR3 sequence reads: CASRRDRPTYEQYF. The CDR3 DNA follows: TGTGCCAGCAGGCGGGACAGACCAACCTACGAGCAGTACTTC.

The J gene is TRBJ1-3, the V gene TRBV6-2 or TRBV6-3; D remains ambiguous. Deletions cut 0 bases from V and 0 bases from J, with 9 bases between. CDR3 length equals 16 residues. Germline assignment: CDR1 MNHEY and CDR2 SVGEGT. CDR3 sequence reads: CASSYSRLISGNTIYF. DNA of the CDR3: TGTGCCAGCAGTTACTCTCGACTGATCTCTGGAAACACCATATATTTT.

The chain is built from TRBV11-2 and TRBJ2-7; TRBD1 matches at 10 bases. From germline, CDR1 is SGHAT and CDR2 FQNNGV. The CDR3 has 16 residues. With 0 bases clipped from V and 5 bases from J, the junction kept 7 bases outside the gene matches. CDR3 DNA sequence: TGTGCCAGCAGCTTAGATTGGACAGGGGGAATCGACGAGCAGTACTTC. This codes for CASSLDWTGGIDEQYF.

The genes are TRBV5-1 and TRBJ1-2; unclear D gene. CDR3 length: 17 amino acids. Germline V gene sequence: CDR1 SGHRS, CDR2 YFSETQ. Between the trimmed V and J ends, which lost 0 bases and 0 bases, there was a span of 15 bases. CDR3 protein: CASSLEAVSAANYGYTF. Written as DNA, the CDR3 is TGCGCCAGCAGCTTGGAGGCAGTGAGCGCAGCTAACTATGGCTACACCTTC.

This clone was recorded only once. The V call is TRBV10-3, the J call TRBJ2-7, with D possibly matching TRBD1 (6 bases). In germline, CDR1 is ENHRY, CDR2 SYGVKD. V lost 10 bases to trimming and J lost 0 bases, with 13 bases between them. The CDR3 contains 13 residues. CDR3 coding DNA: TGTGCCACCCTCCGGGACAACTCCTACGAGCAGTACTTC. Amino acids: CATLRDNSYEQYF.

The V gene is TRBV25-1, the J gene TRBJ1-1, with 10 bases lining up with TRBD1. The CDR3 has 17 residues. Germline V gives CDR1 MGHDK, CDR2 SYGVNS. V was pared by 2 bases and J by 5 bases, with 11 bases of the junction left unmatched. The CDR3, as DNA: TGTGCCAGCAGTGAAGTGGTGGGGGGACAGGGGTGGACTGAAGCTTTCTTT. Its protein product is CASSEVVGGQGWTEAFF.

This chain connects TRBV4-2 to TRBJ1-1, with D perhaps matching TRBD1 (5 bases). The CDR3 sequence is 14 residues long. Germline CDR1 and CDR2: LGHNA and YNFKEQ. Trimming took off 4 bases at V and 0 bases at J, with 9 bases between the two ends. This CDR3 reads CASSRSGMNTEAFF. The CDR3 coding sequence is TGTGCCAGCAGCCGGTCAGGGATGAACACTGAAGCTTTCTTT.

V gene TRBV5-1 combines with J gene TRBJ2-7; D is undetermined. V shed 1 base and J shed 4 bases, with 24 bases lying between them. The CDR3 contains 18 residues. The V gene's germline CDR1 is SGHRS and CDR2 YFSETQ. The CDR3 DNA follows: TGCGCCAGCAGCTTGATACCCCCGTCGACACATCCTCTATACGAGCAGTACTTC. This encodes CASSLIPPSTHPLYEQYF.